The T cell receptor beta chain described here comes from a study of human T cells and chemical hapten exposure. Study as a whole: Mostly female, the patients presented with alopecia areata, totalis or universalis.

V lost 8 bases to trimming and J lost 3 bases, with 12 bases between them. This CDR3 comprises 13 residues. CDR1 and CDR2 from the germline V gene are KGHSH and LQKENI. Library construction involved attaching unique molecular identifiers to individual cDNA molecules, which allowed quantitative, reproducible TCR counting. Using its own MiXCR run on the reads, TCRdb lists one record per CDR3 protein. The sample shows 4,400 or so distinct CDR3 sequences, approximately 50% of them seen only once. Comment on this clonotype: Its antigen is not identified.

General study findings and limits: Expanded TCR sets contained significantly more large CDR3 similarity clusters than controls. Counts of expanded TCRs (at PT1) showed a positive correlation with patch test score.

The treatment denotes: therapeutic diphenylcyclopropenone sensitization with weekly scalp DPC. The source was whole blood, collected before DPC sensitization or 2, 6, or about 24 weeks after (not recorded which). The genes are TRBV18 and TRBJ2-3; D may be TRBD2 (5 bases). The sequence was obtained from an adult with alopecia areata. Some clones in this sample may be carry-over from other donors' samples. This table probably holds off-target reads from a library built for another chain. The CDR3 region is CASRPAVTDTQYF. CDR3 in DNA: TGTGCCAGCAGGCCAGCGGTTACAGATACGCAGTATTTT.